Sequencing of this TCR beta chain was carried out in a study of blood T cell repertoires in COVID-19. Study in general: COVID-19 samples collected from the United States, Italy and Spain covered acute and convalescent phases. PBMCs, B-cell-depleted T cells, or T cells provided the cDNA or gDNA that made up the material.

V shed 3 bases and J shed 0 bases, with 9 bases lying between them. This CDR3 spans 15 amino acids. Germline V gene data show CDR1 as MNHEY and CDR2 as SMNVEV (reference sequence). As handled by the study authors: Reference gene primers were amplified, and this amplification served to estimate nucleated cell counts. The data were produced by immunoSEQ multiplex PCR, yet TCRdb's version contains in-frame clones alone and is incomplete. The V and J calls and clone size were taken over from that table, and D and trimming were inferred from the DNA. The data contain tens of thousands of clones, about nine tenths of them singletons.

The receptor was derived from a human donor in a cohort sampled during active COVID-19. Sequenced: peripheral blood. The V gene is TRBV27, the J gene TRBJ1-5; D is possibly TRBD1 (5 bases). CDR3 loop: CASSLMGGSNQPQHF. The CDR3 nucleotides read TGTGCCAGCAGTTTGATGGGGGGTAGCAATCAGCCCCAGCATTTT.